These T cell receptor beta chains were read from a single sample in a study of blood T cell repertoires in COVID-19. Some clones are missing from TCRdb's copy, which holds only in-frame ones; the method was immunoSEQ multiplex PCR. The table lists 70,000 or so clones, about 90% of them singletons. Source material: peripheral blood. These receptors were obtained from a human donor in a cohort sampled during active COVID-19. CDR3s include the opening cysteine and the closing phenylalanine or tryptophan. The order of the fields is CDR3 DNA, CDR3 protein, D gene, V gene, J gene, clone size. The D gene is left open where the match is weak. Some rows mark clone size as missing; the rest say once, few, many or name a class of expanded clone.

DNA: TGTGCCAGCAGCCCCGGGGGGCGCGACGAGCAGTACTTC
CDR3: CASSPGGRDEQYF
D: -
V: TRBV9
J: TRBJ2-7
size: -

DNA: TGTGCCAGCAGTGCCGTACTAGTTCCCAGCTCCTACAATGAGCAGTTCTTC
CDR3: CASSAVLVPSSYNEQFF
D: -
V: TRBV6-1
J: TRBJ2-1
size: -

DNA: TGTGCCAGCACTCCAGGAGGGGAGGCTGGGGCCAACGTCCTGACTTTC
CDR3: CASTPGGEAGANVLTF
D: -
V: TRBV2
J: TRBJ2-6
size: -

DNA: TGTGCCAGCAGCCTAGGGACTAGCATAGAGACCCAGTACTTC
CDR3: CASSLGTSIETQYF
D: TRBD2
V: TRBV7-8
J: TRBJ2-5
size: -

DNA: TGTGCCAGCAGTTACCTCGGGGGGGCCTTGGACTATGGCTACACCTTC
CDR3: CASSYLGGALDYGYTF
D: -
V: TRBV27
J: TRBJ1-2
size: -

DNA: TGCGCCAGCAGCCGCCTGCAGGGACAGGGGCTCACTGAAGCTTTCTTT
CDR3: CASSRLQGQGLTEAFF
D: TRBD1
V: TRBV4-3
J: TRBJ1-1
size: -

DNA: TGTGCCAGCAGTGAACACGCCAGGGGCTCTAACTATGGCTACACCTTC
CDR3: CASSEHARGSNYGYTF
D: -
V: TRBV2
J: TRBJ1-2
size: -

DNA: TGTGCCAGCAGCGGGTTGCGGGGGGCCCCAGATACGCAGTATTTT
CDR3: CASSGLRGAPDTQYF
D: TRBD2
V: TRBV11-2
J: TRBJ2-3
size: -

DNA: TGTGCCAGCTCACCAGGACGGAGGAATTCACCCCTCCACTTT
CDR3: CASSPGRRNSPLHF
D: -
V: TRBV18
J: TRBJ1-6
size: -

DNA: TGCAGCGTTGAAGGGTGGGACAGTTGGGCTGGGGCCAACGTCCTGACTTTC
CDR3: CSVEGWDSWAGANVLTF
D: TRBD1
V: TRBV29-1
J: TRBJ2-6
size: -

DNA: TGCGCCAGCAGCCAAGGACAGGGGCCCAACTATGGCTACACCTTC
CDR3: CASSQGQGPNYGYTF
D: TRBD1
V: TRBV4-1
J: TRBJ1-2
size: -

DNA: TGTGCCAGCGGCAAAGTCCCGGGACAGGGTCCCCCCTTCTATGGCTACACCTTC
CDR3: CASGKVPGQGPPFYGYTF
D: TRBD1
V: TRBV27
J: TRBJ1-2
size: -

DNA: TGTGCCAGCACCCGATTCGTCGGGGAGACCCAGTACTTC
CDR3: CASTRFVGETQYF
D: -
V: TRBV7-8
J: TRBJ2-5
size: -

DNA: TGCGCCAGCAGCCAAGTGCCAGGGGGCCTCTACGAGCAGTACTTC
CDR3: CASSQVPGGLYEQYF
D: TRBD1
V: TRBV4-3
J: TRBJ2-7
size: -

DNA: TGTGCCTGGAGTGTCTCGAGGAACTATGGCTACACCTTC
CDR3: CAWSVSRNYGYTF
D: -
V: TRBV30
J: TRBJ1-2
size: few

DNA: TGTGCCAGCAGCTCTGCCCGCTGGGGACAGTCAATTTCACCCCTCCACTTT
CDR3: CASSSARWGQSISPLHF
D: TRBD1
V: TRBV11-2
J: TRBJ1-6
size: -

DNA: TGTGCCAGCAGTGAAGACAGGGGGCTAACTGAAGCTTTCTTT
CDR3: CASSEDRGLTEAFF
D: TRBD1
V: TRBV6-1
J: TRBJ1-1
size: -

DNA: TGTGCCAGCAGCGCGATACGACAGAGTAATGAAAAACTGTTTTTT
CDR3: CASSAIRQSNEKLFF
D: -
V: TRBV6-5
J: TRBJ1-4
size: -

DNA: TGTGCCAGCAGTCGGACTGAGCCAAGCTCCTACGAGCAGTACTTC
CDR3: CASSRTEPSSYEQYF
D: -
V: TRBV2
J: TRBJ2-7
size: once

DNA: TGTGCCAGCAGCTTTATGTCAGGGACAGTGGCCTACGAGCAGTACTTC
CDR3: CASSFMSGTVAYEQYF
D: TRBD1
V: TRBV5-4
J: TRBJ2-7
size: -

DNA: TGTGCCAGCAGCCCGACCGACAGGGCACGTTATGGCTACACCTTC
CDR3: CASSPTDRARYGYTF
D: TRBD1
V: TRBV5-6
J: TRBJ1-2
size: -

DNA: TGTGCCAGCACCCATCCCGGGACTAGCGTCTACGAGCAGTACTTC
CDR3: CASTHPGTSVYEQYF
D: TRBD2
V: TRBV9
J: TRBJ2-7
size: -

DNA: TGTGCCAGCAGCACCAAGACAGCCGCCAACGTCCTGACTTTC
CDR3: CASSTKTAANVLTF
D: -
V: TRBV9
J: TRBJ2-6
size: -

DNA: TGTGCCAGCAGCGTGGCGTCAGGGATTGATGCTCGCTATGGCTACACCTTC
CDR3: CASSVASGIDARYGYTF
D: -
V: TRBV9
J: TRBJ1-2
size: -

DNA: TGCGCCAGCAGCCCGACCCCGGGCTCTGGGGCCAACGTCCTGACTTTC
CDR3: CASSPTPGSGANVLTF
D: -
V: TRBV5-1
J: TRBJ2-6
size: -

DNA: TGTGCCAGCAGTTTAGACGCTAGCGGGGGCTACGAGCAGTACTTC
CDR3: CASSLDASGGYEQYF
D: TRBD2
V: TRBV27
J: TRBJ2-7
size: -

DNA: TGTGCCAGCAGCGTAGAGACAGCGACTTTAGGGGGAGGCTACACCTTC
CDR3: CASSVETATLGGGYTF
D: -
V: TRBV9
J: TRBJ1-2
size: -